The T cell receptor beta chain under discussion was sequenced for a study of blood T cells in healthy people across ages. This clonotype appeared many times. The V gene's germline CDR1 is ENHRY and CDR2 SYGVKD. CDR3 length: 15 amino acids. Trimming at V came to 5 bases and at J to 4 bases, leaving 5 bases not matched to a gene. The authors ran a second PCR of roughly 6 to 12 cycles using a sample-barcoded 5' primer and a J-beta primer mix. TCRdb passed the 5' RACE reads through MiXCR, listing each CDR3 protein once. Of around 800,000 distinct CDR3 sequences in the sample, about half are singletons; the top ten hold around a sixth.

V usage is TRBV10-3 and J usage is TRBJ1-6, with 7 positions matching TRBD1. The source material was blood. This TCR was sampled from an older man in good health. CDR3 sequence (DNA): TGTGCCATCAGTTATGGGACAGCGTATAATTCACCCCTCCACTTT. Protein product: CAISYGTAYNSPLHF.